This T cell receptor (beta chain) was sequenced during a study of CD8 T cells in Susac syndrome. Germline V gene sequence: CDR1 SGHNT, CDR2 YYREEE (reference sequence). Trimming removed 4 bases from V and 2 bases from J, with 13 bases in between. CDR3 size: 15 residues. The authors sequenced TCR beta from blood CD8+ and CD4+ T cells. TEMRA cells were FACS-enriched, unlike CD8+ and CD4+ T cells, which were negatively isolated. An amount of RNA that ranged from roughly 0.5 to 1 ug was reverse transcribed with random hexamers. Amplification of the TCR beta CDR3 was carried out by immunoSEQ multiplex PCR, which spanned a total of 54 Vbeta and 13 Jbeta segments. TCRdb re-analysed the immunoSEQ multiplex PCR reads in MiXCR, keeping a single row per CDR3 protein. The sample carries 150,000 to 200,000 distinct CDR3 sequences, roughly 92% recorded once.

This clonotype was obtained from a human donor with multiple sclerosis. The specimen was CD4+ T cells from PBMCs. This chain connects TRBV5-4 to TRBJ1-5; D might be TRBD1 (5 bases). The CDR3 sequence: CASSAGGGGNQPQHF. The CDR3 DNA sequence: TGTGCCAGCAGCGCGGGGGGAGGGGGCAATCAGCCCCAGCATTTT. The full variable domain, completed using reference TRBV5-4 and TRBJ1-5, is ETGVTQSPTHLIKTRGQQVTLRCSSQSGHNTVSWYQQALGQGPQFIFQYYREEENGRGNFPPRFSGLQFPNYSSELNVNALELDDSALYLCASSAGGGGNQPQHFGDGTRLSIL.